In this sample, the clone carrying this T cell receptor (beta chain) turned up many times. Amplification targeted TCR beta CDR3 regions from RNA transcripts. Primed by the HTBI set, a first-round RT-PCR was run on the TCR CDR3. TCRdb re-called the multiplex PCR reads with MiXCR, one entry per CDR3 protein. Here the sample spans some 580,000 distinct CDR3 sequences, about a sixth being singletons. CDR1 is SGHAT, CDR2 FQNNGV, per germline. The CDR3 has 15 amino acids. Trimming removed 5 bases from V and 6 bases from J; junction bases left unmatched: 7. The record originates from a study of T cells in Graves' hyperthyroidism and ophthalmopathy.

This receptor was identified in a woman aged 40-49 years with Graves' ophthalmopathy. Sequencing used blood. This chain links TRBV11-2 with TRBJ2-1; 10 bases are shared with TRBD2. The CDR3 sequence: CASSPLAGAFNEQFF. The CDR3 region has the DNA TGTGCCAGCAGCCCCCTAGCGGGGGCCTTCAATGAGCAGTTCTTC.